The 10 T cell receptor beta chains below all came from one sample that was sequenced in a study of blood T cells in healthy people across ages. A second about 7 to 11 cycle PCR used barcoded and J-beta primers. TCRdb fed the 5' RACE reads into MiXCR, producing one record per CDR3 protein. Of 1.4 million to 1.5 million distinct CDR3 sequences in the sample, roughly 40% were seen once. Sequenced sample: blood. The receptors were gathered from a woman under 30 in good health.

V and J are TRBV29-1 and TRBJ2-3, with 9 bases that match TRBD2. Germline loops: CDR1 SQVTM, CDR2 ANQGSEA. The V and J ends lost 7 bases and 6 bases, in that order; junction bases with no gene match: 14. CDR3 size: 15 residues. The CDR3 DNA reads as TGCAGCGGTGCGGGGGGGATTATTGACACGGATACGCAGTATTTT. The encoded protein is CSGAGGIIDTDTQYF.

This rearrangement joins TRBV5-1 to TRBJ2-1, with TRBD2 as a possible D gene (5 bases). Matching the DNA end better, TRBJ2-7 makes the J call doubtful. Germline CDR1 reads SGHRS; CDR2 reads YFSETQ. This CDR3 region has 16 residues. CDR3 coding DNA: TGCGCCAGCAGCCCTGGGGTCGCTAGCTCCTACAATGAGCAGTACTTC. This codes for CASSPGVASSYNEQYF.

This clonotype was seen a handful of times. Relative to the germline gene, one junction end is altered; a read error may explain this. V gene TRBV3-1 combines with J gene TRBJ2-1; D uncertain. Per germline, CDR1 LGHDT and CDR2 YNNKEL (reference sequence). CDR3 length: 15 amino acids. Here the CDR3 reads CASSQDSGLGYEQFF. The CDR3 DNA is TGTGCCAGTAGCCAAGATAGTGGTTTGGGTTATGAGCAGTTCTTC.

This clonotype was observed many times. The CDR3 DNA reads TGCAGTGCTCCGAAGGGGGCGCGTGGCTATGGCTACACCTTC. Translation gives CSAPKGARGYGYTF. J is TRBJ1-2 and V is TRBV20-1, with 7 bases that match TRBD1. Germline CDR1 reads DFQATT; CDR2 reads SNEGSKA (reference sequence). The CDR3 is made up of 14 amino acids. V was pared by 5 bases and J by 4 bases, with 10 bases of the junction left unmatched.

The chain links TRBV20-1 to TRBJ2-3, with TRBD2 matching over 12 bases. Germline-derived CDR1 and CDR2 are DFQATT and SNEGSKA (reference sequence). There are 14 residues in the CDR3. The V gene end was trimmed by 7 bases and the J gene end by 6 bases; junction bases not matched to a gene: 8. The CDR3 protein is CSVGLAGRMDTQYF. The CDR3 coding sequence is TGCAGTGTAGGACTAGCGGGAAGGATGGATACGCAGTATTTT.

The chain couples TRBV9 to TRBJ2-3, with 8 bases that match TRBD2. Germline V gene sequence: CDR1 SGDLS, CDR2 YYNGEE. J lost 1 base, V lost 0 bases, and 4 bases had no gene match. The CDR3 loop spans 16 amino acids. CDR3 protein: CASSVETSGGTDTQYF. The CDR3 nucleotides are TGTGCCAGCAGCGTAGAAACTAGCGGAGGCACAGATACGCAGTATTTT.

This clonotype was seen more than once but under ten times. This chain joins TRBV2 and TRBJ2-7, with D hard to call. V was pared by 1 base and J by 5 bases, with 12 bases between. The CDR3 sequence is 14 residues long. Germline V gives CDR1 SNHLY, CDR2 FYNNEI. The CDR3 bases are TGTGCCAGCAGTGAAGTCAGAAGCTCACACGAGCAGTACTTC. As protein: CASSEVRSSHEQYF.

In its sample, this clonotype was seen a few times. The V call is TRBV5-1, the J call TRBJ1-6; 7 nucleotides align to TRBD1. The CDR3 runs to 17 residues. The germline CDR1 and CDR2 sequences are SGHRS and YFSETQ. Unmatched junction bases numbered 8, after V lost 2 bases and J lost 3 bases. The CDR3 nucleotides read TGCGCCAGCAGCTTCGGAGGGGGCCTGGGCTATAATTCACCCCTCCACTTT. Protein sequence: CASSFGGGLGYNSPLHF.

The chain is built from TRBV7-3 and TRBJ1-5; a possible D gene is TRBD1 (6 bases). Germline CDR1 reads SGHTA; CDR2 reads FQGTGA. Between the trimmed V and J ends, which lost 3 bases and 4 bases, there was a span of 13 bases. This CDR3 has 15 residues. CDR3 amino acids: CASSFPDRKNQPQHF. The CDR3 DNA reads as TGTGCCAGCAGCTTCCCCGACAGGAAAAATCAGCCCCAGCATTTT.

The CDR3 sequence: CASGALASNNEQFF. CDR3 in DNA: TGTGCCAGCGGGGCGCTAGCCTCTAACAATGAGCAGTTCTTC. The chain employs TRBV10-3 and TRBJ2-1; possible D gene TRBD2, 6 bases. Germline CDR1 ENHRY, CDR2 SYGVKD. The CDR3 sequence is 14 residues long. Trimming cost V 10 bases and J 5 bases, with 18 bases left between them.